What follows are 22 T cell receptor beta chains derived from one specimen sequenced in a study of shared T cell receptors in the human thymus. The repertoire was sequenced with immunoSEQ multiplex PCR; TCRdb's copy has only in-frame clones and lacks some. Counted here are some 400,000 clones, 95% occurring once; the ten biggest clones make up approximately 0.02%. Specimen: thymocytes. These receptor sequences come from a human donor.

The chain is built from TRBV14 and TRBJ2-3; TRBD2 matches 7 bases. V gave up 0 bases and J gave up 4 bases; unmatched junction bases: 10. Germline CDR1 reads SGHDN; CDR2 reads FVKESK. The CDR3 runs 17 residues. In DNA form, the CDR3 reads TGTGCCAGCAGCCAAGATCCGTCGGCGGGAGTGGCAGATACGCAGTATTTT. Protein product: CASSQDPSAGVADTQYF.

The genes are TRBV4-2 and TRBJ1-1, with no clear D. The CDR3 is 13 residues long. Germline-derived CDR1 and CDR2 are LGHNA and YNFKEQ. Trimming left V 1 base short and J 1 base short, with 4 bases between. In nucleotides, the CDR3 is TGTGCCAGCAGCCAAGTGGAGAACACTGAAGCTTTCTTT. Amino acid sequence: CASSQVENTEAFF.

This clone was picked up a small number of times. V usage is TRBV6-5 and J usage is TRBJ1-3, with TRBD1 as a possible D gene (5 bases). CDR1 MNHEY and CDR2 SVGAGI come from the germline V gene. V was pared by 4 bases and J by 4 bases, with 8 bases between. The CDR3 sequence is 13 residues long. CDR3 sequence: CASSWDLGNTIYF. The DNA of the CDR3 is TGTGCCAGCAGTTGGGACTTAGGAAACACCATATATTTT.

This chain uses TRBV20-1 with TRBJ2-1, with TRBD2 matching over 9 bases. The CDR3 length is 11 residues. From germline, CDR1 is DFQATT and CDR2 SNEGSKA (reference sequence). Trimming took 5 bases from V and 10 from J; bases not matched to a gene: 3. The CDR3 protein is CSAASGNEQFF. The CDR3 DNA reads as TGCAGTGCTGCTAGCGGGAACGAGCAGTTCTTC.

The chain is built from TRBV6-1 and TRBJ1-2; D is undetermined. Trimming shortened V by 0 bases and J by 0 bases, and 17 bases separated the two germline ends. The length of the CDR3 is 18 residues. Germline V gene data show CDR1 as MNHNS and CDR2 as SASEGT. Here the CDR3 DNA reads TGTGCCAGCAGTGAAGCGGTAACAGAACTTTCCGCTAACTATGGCTACACCTTC. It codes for CASSEAVTELSANYGYTF.

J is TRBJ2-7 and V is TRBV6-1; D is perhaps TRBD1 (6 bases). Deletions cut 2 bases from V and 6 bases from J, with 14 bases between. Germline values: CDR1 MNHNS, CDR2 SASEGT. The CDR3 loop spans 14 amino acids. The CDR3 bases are TGTGCCAGCAGTGAAACCCAGGGGAGAGGCGAGCAGTACTTC. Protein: CASSETQGRGEQYF.

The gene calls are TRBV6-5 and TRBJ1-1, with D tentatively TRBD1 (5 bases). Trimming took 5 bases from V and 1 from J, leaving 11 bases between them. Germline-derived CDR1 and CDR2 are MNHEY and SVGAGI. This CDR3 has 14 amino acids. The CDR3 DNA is TGTGCCAGCAGTCGGGACGGACCGAACACTGAAGCTTTCTTT. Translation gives CASSRDGPNTEAFF.

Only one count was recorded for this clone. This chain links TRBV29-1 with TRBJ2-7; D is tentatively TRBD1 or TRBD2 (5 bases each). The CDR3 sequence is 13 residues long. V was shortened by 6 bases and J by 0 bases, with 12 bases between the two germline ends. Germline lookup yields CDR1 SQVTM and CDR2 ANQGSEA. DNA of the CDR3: TGCAGCGTGAGGGGAGTCCGCTCCTACGAGCAGTACTTC. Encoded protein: CSVRGVRSYEQYF.

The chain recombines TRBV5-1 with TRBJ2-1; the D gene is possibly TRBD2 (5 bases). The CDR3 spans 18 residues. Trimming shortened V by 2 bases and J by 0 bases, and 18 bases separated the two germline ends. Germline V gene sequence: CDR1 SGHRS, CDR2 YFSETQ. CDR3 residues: CASSFYTVPGSSYNEQFF. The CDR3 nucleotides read TGCGCCAGCAGCTTTTATACTGTTCCGGGGAGCTCCTACAATGAGCAGTTCTTC.

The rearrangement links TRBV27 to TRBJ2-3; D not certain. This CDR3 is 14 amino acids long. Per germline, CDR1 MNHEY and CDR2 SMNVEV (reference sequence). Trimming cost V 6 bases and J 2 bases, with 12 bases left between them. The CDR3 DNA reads TGTGCCAGCAGCAACAAGCCGCACACAGATACGCAGTATTTT. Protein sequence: CASSNKPHTDTQYF.

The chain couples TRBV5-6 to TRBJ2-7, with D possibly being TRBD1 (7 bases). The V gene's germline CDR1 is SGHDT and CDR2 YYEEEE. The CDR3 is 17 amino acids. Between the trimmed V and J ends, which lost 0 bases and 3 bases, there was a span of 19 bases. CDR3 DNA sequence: TGTGCCAGCAGCTTGGTGAGTGGGAGGACAGGAAACTACGAGCAGTACTTC. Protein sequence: CASSLVSGRTGNYEQYF.

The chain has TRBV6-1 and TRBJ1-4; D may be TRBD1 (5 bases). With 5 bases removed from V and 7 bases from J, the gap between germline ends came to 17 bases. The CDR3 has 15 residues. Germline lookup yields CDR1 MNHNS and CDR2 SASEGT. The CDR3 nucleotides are TGTGCCAGCAGTAAGATGTGGGGCGGGGGTGAAAAACTGTTTTTT. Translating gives CASSKMWGGGEKLFF.

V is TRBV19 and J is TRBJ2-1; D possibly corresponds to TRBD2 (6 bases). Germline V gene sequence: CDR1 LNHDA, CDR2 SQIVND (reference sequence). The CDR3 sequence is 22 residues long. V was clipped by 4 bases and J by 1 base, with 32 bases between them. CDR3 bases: TGTGCCAGTAGTACCCCTCGGGGCCGACAGCGGGTGTTAAGGAAGTCCTACAATGAGCAGTTCTTC. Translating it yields CASSTPRGRQRVLRKSYNEQFF.

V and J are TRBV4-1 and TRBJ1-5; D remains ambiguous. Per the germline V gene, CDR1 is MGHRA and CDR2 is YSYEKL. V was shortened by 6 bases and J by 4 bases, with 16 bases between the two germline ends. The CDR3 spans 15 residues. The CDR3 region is CASSLDGQSNQPQHF. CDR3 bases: TGCGCCAGCAGTCTCGACGGGCAGTCGAATCAGCCCCAGCATTTT.

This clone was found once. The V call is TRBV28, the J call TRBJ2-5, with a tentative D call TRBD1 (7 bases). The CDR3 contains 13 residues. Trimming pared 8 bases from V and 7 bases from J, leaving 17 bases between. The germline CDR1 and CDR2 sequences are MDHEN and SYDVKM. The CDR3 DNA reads TGTGCCAGCGGCCAGGGGGGCTACGGGACCCAGTACTTC. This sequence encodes CASGQGGYGTQYF.

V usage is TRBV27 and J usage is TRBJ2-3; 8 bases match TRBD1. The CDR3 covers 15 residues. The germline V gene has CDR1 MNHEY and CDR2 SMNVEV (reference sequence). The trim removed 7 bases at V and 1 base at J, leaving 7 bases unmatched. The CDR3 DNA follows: TGTGCCAGCACCTCCAGGGGGCGCGGCACAGATACGCAGTATTTT. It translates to CASTSRGRGTDTQYF.

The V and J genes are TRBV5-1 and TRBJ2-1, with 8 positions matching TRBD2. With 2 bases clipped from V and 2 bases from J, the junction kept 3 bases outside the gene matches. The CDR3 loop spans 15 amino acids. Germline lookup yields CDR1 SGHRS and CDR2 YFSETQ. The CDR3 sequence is CASSFGTSAYNEQFF. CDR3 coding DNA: TGCGCCAGCAGCTTCGGGACTAGTGCCTACAATGAGCAGTTCTTC.

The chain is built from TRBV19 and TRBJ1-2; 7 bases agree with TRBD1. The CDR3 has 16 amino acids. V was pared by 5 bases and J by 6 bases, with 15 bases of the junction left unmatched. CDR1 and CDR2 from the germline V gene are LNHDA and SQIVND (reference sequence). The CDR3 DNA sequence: TGTGCCAGTAGTGGCAGACAGGGACCCTCACTACATGGCTACACCTTC. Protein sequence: CASSGRQGPSLHGYTF.

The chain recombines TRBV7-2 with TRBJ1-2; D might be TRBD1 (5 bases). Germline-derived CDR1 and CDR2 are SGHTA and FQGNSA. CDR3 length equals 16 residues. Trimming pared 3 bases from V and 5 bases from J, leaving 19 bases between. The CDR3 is CASSFLPGRKLYGYTF. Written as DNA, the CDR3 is TGTGCCAGCAGCTTCCTCCCGGGACGCAAGTTATATGGCTACACCTTC.

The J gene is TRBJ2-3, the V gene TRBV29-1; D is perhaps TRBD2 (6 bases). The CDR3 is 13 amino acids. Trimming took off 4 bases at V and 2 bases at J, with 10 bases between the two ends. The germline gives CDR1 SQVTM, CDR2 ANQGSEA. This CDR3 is CSVVGLHTDTQYF. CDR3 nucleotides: TGCAGCGTTGTCGGACTACACACAGATACGCAGTATTTT.

CDR3 sequence (DNA): TGTGCCAGCAGCCCCGTGTTTGTGGGGCTAAGAGATACGCAGTATTTT. Its translation is CASSPVFVGLRDTQYF. The V call is TRBV27, the J call TRBJ2-3; weak D call: TRBD1 (5 bases). Germline V gene lookup returns CDR1 MNHEY and CDR2 SMNVEV (reference sequence). The CDR3 spans 16 residues. Trimming shortened V by 6 bases and J by 5 bases, and 21 bases separated the two germline ends.

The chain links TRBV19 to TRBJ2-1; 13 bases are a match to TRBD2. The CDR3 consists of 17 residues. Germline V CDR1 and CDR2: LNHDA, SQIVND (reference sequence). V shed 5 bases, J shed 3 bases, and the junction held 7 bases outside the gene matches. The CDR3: CASSRTSGSSNYNEQFF. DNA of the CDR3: TGTGCCAGTAGTCGGACTAGCGGGAGCTCCAACTACAATGAGCAGTTCTTC.